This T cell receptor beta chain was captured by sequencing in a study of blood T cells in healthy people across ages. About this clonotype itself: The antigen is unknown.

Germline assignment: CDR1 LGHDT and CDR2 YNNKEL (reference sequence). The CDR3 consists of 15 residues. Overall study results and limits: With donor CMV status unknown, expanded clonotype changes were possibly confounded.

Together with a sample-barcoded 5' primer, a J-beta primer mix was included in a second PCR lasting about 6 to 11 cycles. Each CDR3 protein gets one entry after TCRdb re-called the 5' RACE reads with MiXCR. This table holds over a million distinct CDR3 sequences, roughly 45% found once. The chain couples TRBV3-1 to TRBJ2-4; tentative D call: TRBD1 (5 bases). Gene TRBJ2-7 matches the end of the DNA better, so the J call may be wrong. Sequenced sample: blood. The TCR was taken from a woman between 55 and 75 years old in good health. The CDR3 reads CASSQDWQGSYEQYF. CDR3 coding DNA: TGTGCCAGCAGCCAAGATTGGCAGGGATCCTACGAGCAGTACTTC.